The clone carrying this T cell receptor (beta chain) is a singleton in its sample. Its antigen is unidentified. Clones were read by immunoSEQ multiplex PCR, and TCRdb kept only the in-frame ones, dropping some. The data contain some 50,000 clones, roughly 90% of them seen just once; the ten biggest clones take up approximately 4.6%. This sample was taken from a study of OX40 agonist ivuxolimab in advanced cancers. CDR1 is SEHNR, CDR2 FQNEAQ, per germline (reference sequence). This CDR3 comprises 15 residues. V lost 6 bases, J lost 5 bases, and 8 bases stayed unmatched. General study results and limits: CD8+ T cells showed, on average, more clonal expansion than CD4+ cells.

V is TRBV7-9 and J is TRBJ2-1, with TRBD1 matching 9 bases. The input for sequencing was CD4+ or CD8+ T cells sorted from blood, taken in a trial of the OX40 agonist ivuxolimab. This clonotype was sampled from an adult with an advanced solid tumor such as melanoma, head and neck, liver or kidney cancer. CDR3 sequence reads: CASRAGTGPNNEQFF. The DNA of the CDR3 is TGTGCCAGCAGAGCCGGGACAGGGCCGAACAATGAGCAGTTCTTC.